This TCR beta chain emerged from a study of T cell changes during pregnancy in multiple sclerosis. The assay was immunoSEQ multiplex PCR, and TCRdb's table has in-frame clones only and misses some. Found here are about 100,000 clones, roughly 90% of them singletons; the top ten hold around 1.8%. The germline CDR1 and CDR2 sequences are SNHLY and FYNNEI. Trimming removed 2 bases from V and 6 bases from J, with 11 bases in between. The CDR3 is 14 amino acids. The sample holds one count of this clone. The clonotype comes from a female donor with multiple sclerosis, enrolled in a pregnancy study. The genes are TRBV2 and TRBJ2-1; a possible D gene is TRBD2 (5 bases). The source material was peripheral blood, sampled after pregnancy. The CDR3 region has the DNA TGTGCCAGCAGTGAAACTAGGTTGGTCAATGAGCAGTTCTTC. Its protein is CASSETRLVNEQFF. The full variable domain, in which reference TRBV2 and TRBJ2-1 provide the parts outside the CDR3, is EPEVTQTPSHQVTQMGQEVILRCVPISNHLYFYWYRQILGQKVEFLVSFYNNEISEKSEIFDDQFSVERPDGSNFTLKIRSTKLEDSAMYFCASSETRLVNEQFFGPGTRLTVL.